These 3 T cell receptor beta chains were sequenced from one sample in a study of beta chain features in type 1 diabetes. Since all of the isolated RNA was reverse transcribed, expressed TCRB transcripts were what got sequenced. Only in-frame clones appear in the TCRdb table, and some are missing; sequencing was by immunoSEQ multiplex PCR. The sample records about 930,000 clones, roughly 15% being singletons. The sample consisted of naive CD4+ T cells from blood. Receptors originate from a young woman in good health.

This clone was seen only a few times. The same CDR3 can be traced to other DNA sequences in this sample. The CDR3 DNA sequence: TGTGCCAGCAGCTTAGCCGCCGGAGAGACCCAGTACTTC. It codes for CASSLAAGETQYF. The chain combines TRBV7-2 with TRBJ2-5, with D uncertain. The CDR3 runs 13 residues. V gave up 0 bases and J gave up 4 bases, with 6 bases separating them. CDR1 is SGHTA, CDR2 FQGNSA, per germline.

The rearrangement joins TRBV5-1 to TRBJ2-7; 7 bases are shared with TRBD1. This CDR3 has 15 amino acids. In germline, CDR1 is SGHRS, CDR2 YFSETQ. Unmatched junction bases numbered 10, after V lost 5 bases and J lost 2 bases. The DNA of the CDR3 is TGCGCCAGCAGGACTAACACCGGGACAGCCTACGAGCAGTACTTC. It yields the protein CASRTNTGTAYEQYF.

The rearrangement joins TRBV20-1 to TRBJ2-1; D might be TRBD2 (6 bases). V was clipped by 5 bases and J by 9 bases, with 11 bases between them. The CDR3 is made up of 11 amino acids. From germline, CDR1 is DFQATT and CDR2 SNEGSKA (reference sequence). The CDR3 DNA sequence: TGCAGTGCTTTGGAGGGCCGTGAGCAGTTCTTC. This translates into CSALEGREQFF.